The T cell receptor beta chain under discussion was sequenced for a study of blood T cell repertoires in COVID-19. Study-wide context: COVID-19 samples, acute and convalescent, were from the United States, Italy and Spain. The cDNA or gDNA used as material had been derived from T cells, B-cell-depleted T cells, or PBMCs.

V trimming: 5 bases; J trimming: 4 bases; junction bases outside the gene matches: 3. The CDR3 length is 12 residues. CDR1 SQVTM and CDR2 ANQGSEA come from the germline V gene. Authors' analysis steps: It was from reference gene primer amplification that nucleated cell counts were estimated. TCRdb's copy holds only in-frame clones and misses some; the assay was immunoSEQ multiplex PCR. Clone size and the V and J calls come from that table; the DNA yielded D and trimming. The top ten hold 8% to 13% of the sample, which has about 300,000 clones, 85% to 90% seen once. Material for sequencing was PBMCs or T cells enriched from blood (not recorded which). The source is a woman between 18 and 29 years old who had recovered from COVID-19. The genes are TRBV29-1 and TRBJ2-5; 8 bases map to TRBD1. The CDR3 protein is CSVLTGAETQYF. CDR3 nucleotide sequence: TGCAGCGTTTTGACAGGGGCAGAGACCCAGTACTTC.